This TCR beta chain originates from a study of blood T cell repertoires in COVID-19. Across the whole study: Some COVID-19 samples were acute and others convalescent; all came from the United States, Italy and Spain. PBMCs, B-cell-depleted T cells, or T cells provided the cDNA or gDNA that made up the material.

This clone was seen a single time. Germline CDR1 MDHEN, CDR2 SYDVKM. The CDR3 covers 15 residues. The V segment lost 8 bases and the J segment 1 base; nucleotides outside the gene matches: 10. Per the study methods: Using reference gene primer amplification, nucleated cell counts were estimated. Measured with immunoSEQ multiplex PCR; TCRdb has only the in-frame clones, and not every one. That table is the source of V, J and clone size, and D and trimming were worked out from the DNA. The data contain under 150,000 clones, 85% of them seen just once; the ten biggest clones take up roughly an eighth. The V call is TRBV28, the J call TRBJ2-7, with TRBD2 matching 8 bases. The TCR comes from a human donor in a cohort sampled during active COVID-19. Sequencing input: peripheral blood. The CDR3 region is CASREGSGGSYEQYF. The DNA for the CDR3 is TGTGCCAGCCGTGAGGGGAGCGGGGGTTCCTACGAGCAGTACTTC.